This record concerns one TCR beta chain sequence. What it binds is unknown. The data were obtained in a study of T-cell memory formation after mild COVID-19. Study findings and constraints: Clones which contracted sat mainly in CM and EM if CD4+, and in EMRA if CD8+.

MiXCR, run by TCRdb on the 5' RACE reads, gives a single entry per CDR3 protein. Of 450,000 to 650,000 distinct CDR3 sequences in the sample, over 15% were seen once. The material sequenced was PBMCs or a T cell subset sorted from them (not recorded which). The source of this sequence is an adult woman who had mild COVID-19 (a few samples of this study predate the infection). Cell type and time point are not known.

For the CDR3, the DNA is TGTGCCAGCTCCCCCCCAACCCCTGAAGCTTTCTTT. Translation: CASSPPTPEAFF. V and J are TRBV7-3 and TRBJ1-1; no definite D call. Trimming removed 8 bases at V and 6 bases at J, with 13 bases between. The CDR3 loop spans 12 amino acids. Germline V gene data show CDR1 as SGHTA and CDR2 as FQGTGA.